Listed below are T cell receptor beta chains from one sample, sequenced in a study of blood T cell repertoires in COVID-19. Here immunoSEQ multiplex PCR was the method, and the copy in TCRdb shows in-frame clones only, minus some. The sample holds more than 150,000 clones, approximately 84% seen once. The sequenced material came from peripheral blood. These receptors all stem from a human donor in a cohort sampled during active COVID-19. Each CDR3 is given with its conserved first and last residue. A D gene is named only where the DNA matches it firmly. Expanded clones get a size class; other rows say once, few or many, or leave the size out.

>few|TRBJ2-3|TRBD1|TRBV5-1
TGCGCCAGCAGCCCCGGACAGGGAGATGCAGATACGCAGTATTTT
CASSPGQGDADTQYF
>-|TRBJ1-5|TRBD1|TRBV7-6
TGTGCCAGCAGCTTAGGAACAGGGGGCTGGAATCAGCCCCAGCATTTT
CASSLGTGGWNQPQHF
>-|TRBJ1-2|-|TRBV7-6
TGTGCCAGCAGCACAAGCAGGGGTTTTAAGGATGGCTACACCTTC
CASSTSRGFKDGYTF
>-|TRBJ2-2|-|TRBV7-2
TGTGCCAGCACACAACAGAACACCGGGGAGCTGTTTTTT
CASTQQNTGELFF
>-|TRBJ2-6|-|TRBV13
TGTGCCAGCAGCTTATACCAGGGCTCTGGGGCCAACGTCCTGACTTTC
CASSLYQGSGANVLTF
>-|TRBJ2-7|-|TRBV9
TGTGCCAGCAGCCTGGACAGCTACGATTCCTACGAGCAGTACTTC
CASSLDSYDSYEQYF
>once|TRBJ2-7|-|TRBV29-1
TGCAGCGTTGAACAGGGGACTAACTACGAGCAGTACTTC
CSVEQGTNYEQYF
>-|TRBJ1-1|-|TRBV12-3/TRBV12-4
TGTGCCAGCAGTTTAGTGGAGGGTGGAGAAGCTTTCTTT
CASSLVEGGEAFF
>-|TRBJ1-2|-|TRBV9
TGTGCCAGCAGCGCGCTAGTAGGATCGGATGGCTACACCTTC
CASSALVGSDGYTF
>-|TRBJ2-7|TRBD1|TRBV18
TGTGCCAGCTCACCACTTGTCCCGGGACAGGGGTTCTACGAGCAGTACTTC
CASSPLVPGQGFYEQYF
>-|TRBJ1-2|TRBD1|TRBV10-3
TGTGCCACCTCGACAGGGGGACAGGTATATGGCTACACCTTC
CATSTGGQVYGYTF
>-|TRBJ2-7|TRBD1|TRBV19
TGTGCCAGTAGTATTGGTTACCAGGGGGACTACGAGCAGTACTTC
CASSIGYQGDYEQYF
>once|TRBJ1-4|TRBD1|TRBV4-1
TGCGCCAGCAGCCAAATACCGGGACAGGGGGACGAAAAACTGTTTTTT
CASSQIPGQGDEKLFF
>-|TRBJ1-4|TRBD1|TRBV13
TGTGCCAGCAGCTCGGACAGGGAAGAGGAAAAACTGTTTTTT
CASSSDREEEKLFF
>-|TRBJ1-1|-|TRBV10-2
TGCGCCAGCAAGCTCAACAGGGAAACTGAAGCTTTCTTT
CASKLNRETEAFF
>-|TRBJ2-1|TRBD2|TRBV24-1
TGTGCCACCAGCACGGGGGGAAACAATGAGCAGTTCTTC
CATSTGGNNEQFF
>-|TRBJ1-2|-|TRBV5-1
TGCGCCAGCAGCCCCCTGGACGGGGTTGGCTATGGCTACACCTTC
CASSPLDGVGYGYTF
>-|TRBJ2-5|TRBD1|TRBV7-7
TGTGCTAGCAGCCCACGAGGGACAGGCTATGGGGAGACCCAGTACTTC
CASSPRGTGYGETQYF
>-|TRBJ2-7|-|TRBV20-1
TGCAGTGCTAGTGGGGTTCGGGGGAGTTACGAGCAGTACTTC
CSASGVRGSYEQYF
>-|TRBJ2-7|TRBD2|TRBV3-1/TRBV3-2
TGTGCCAGCAGCCAAGACATCCTAACTAGCGCCGAGCAGTACTTC
CASSQDILTSAEQYF
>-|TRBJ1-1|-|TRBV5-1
TGCGCCAGCAGCTCCGGACTCCTGAGTATGAACACTGAAGCTTTCTTT
CASSSGLLSMNTEAFF
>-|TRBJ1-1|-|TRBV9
TGTGCCAGCAGCGCCTCCATCTGGGCGAGCACTGAAGCTTTCTTT
CASSASIWASTEAFF
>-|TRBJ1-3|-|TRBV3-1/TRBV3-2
TGTGCCAGCCACTCTGGAAACACCATATATTTT
CASHSGNTIYF
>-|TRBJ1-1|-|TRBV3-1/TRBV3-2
TGTGCCACCCGGCCTAGCGGGGCGAACACTGAAGCTTTCTTT
CATRPSGANTEAFF
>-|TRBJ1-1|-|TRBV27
TGTGCCAGCAGTTTAAACAGGGTTGTTACTGAAGCTTTCTTT
CASSLNRVVTEAFF
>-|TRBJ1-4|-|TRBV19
TGTGCCAGTAGTATTGGCAGGGAGGTTGAAAAACTGTTTTTT
CASSIGREVEKLFF
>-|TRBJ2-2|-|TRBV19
TGTGCCAGTACCCCATCGGGGACATTGAACACCGGGGAGCTGTTTTTT
CASTPSGTLNTGELFF
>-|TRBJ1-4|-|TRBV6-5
TGTGCCAGCAGTTCCCAGCCTCCAGGAAAACTGTTTTTT
CASSSQPPGKLFF
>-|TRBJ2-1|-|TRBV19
TGTGCCAGTAGTTGGGCGGGGAGATACAATGAGCAGTTCTTC
CASSWAGRYNEQFF
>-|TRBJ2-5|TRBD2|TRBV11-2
TGTGCCAGCAGCTCTACCCCTCCTGGACTAGCGGGCGAAGAGACCCAGTACTTC
CASSSTPPGLAGEETQYF
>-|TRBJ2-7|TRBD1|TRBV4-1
TGCGCCAGCAGCCAAGATCCGGGACAGGGGGCTTACGAGCAGTACTTC
CASSQDPGQGAYEQYF
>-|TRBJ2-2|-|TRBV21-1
TGTGCCAGCAGCAAACCGGCAGGAAACACCGGGGAGCTGTTTTTT
CASSKPAGNTGELFF
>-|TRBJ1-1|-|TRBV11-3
TGTGCCAGCAGTCCCGGCTCGGGTGCTGAAGCTTTCTTT
CASSPGSGAEAFF
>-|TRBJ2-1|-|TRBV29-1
TGCAGCGTTAGGGACACTGAGCAGTTCTTC
CSVRDTEQFF
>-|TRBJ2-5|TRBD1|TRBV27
TGTGCCAGCAGTGCTCAGGGGGCGAGTGAGACCCAGTACTTC
CASSAQGASETQYF
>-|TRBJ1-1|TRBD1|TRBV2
TGTGCCAGCAGCAAGGGACAGGGGCGGGTAAAGGACACTGAAGCTTTCTTT
CASSKGQGRVKDTEAFF
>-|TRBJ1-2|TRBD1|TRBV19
TGTGCCAGTAGTCTTCCAGCGGACAGGGGGAACTATGGCTACACCTTC
CASSLPADRGNYGYTF
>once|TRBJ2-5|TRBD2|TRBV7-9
TGTGCCAGCAGCCCTGGGACTAGCGGGGGGCAGTACCAAGAGACCCAGTACTTC
CASSPGTSGGQYQETQYF
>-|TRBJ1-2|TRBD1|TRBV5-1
TGCGCCAGCAGCTTAACAGGGGGCGGTGGGCTTTTGGATGGCTACACCTTC
CASSLTGGGGLLDGYTF
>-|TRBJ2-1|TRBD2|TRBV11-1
TGTGCCAGCAGCTGGACTAGCGGGGCCTACAATGAGCAGTTCTTC
CASSWTSGAYNEQFF
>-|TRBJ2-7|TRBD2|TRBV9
TGTGCCAGCAGCTTGCGCCCAGAGACTAGCGGGGAAGCCTACGAGCAGTACTTC
CASSLRPETSGEAYEQYF
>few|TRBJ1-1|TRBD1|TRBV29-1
TGCAGCGTTGAAGGGACAGGGGTTGACACTGAAGCTTTCTTT
CSVEGTGVDTEAFF
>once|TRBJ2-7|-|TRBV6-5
TGTGCCAGCCGCGTGGGCGCAACCTTCTCCTACGAGCAGTACTTC
CASRVGATFSYEQYF
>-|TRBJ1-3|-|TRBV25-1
TGTGCCAGCCGGGGGACGAGTGGAAACACCATATATTTT
CASRGTSGNTIYF
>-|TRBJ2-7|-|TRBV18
TGTGCCAGCTCACCTGGCACCTCCTACGAGCAGTACTTC
CASSPGTSYEQYF
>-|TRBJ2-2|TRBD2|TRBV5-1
TGCGCCAGCAGACCGGGGGGGCCGGACACCGGGGAGCTGTTTTTT
CASRPGGPDTGELFF
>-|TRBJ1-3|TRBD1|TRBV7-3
TGTGCCAGCAGCTTAAAGGACAGGGGAAACACCATATATTTT
CASSLKDRGNTIYF
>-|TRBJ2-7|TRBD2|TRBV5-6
TGTGCCAGCAGCCCCCCGGGCGGGGGCTACGAGCAGTACTTC
CASSPPGGGYEQYF
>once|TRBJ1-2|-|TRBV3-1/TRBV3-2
TGTGCCAGCAGCCAAGATCAAGCGTTTAACTATGGCTACACCTTC
CASSQDQAFNYGYTF
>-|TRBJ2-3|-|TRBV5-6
TGTGCCACCTCAAGGGCCCAGGGGAGTACAGATACGCAGTATTTT
CATSRAQGSTDTQYF
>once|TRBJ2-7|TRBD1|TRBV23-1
TGCGCCAGCAGTCAGAAAACAGGGGTTTATTCCTACGAGCAGTACTTC
CASSQKTGVYSYEQYF
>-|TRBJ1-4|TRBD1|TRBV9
TGTGCCAGCAGCGGCAGGGGGCTTGGAGAAAAACTGTTTTTT
CASSGRGLGEKLFF
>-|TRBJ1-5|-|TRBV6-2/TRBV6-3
TGTGCCAGCAGTTACTCCACCGGGACGGGAGACTTGCCCCAGCATTTT
CASSYSTGTGDLPQHF
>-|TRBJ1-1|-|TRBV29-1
TGCAGCACGCGGTCGCAAGGCAGCACTGAAGCTTTCTTT
CSTRSQGSTEAFF
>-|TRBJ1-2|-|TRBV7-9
TGTGCCAGCAGCTTAGCAGGGGATGGCTACACCTTC
CASSLAGDGYTF
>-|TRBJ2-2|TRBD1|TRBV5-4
TGTGCCAGCAGCCAACAGGGGGCGGGCACCGGGGAGCTGTTTTTT
CASSQQGAGTGELFF
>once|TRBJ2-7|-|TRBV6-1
TGTGCCAGCAGTGAAGCGCTTGCGGAAACCTACGAGCAGTACTTC
CASSEALAETYEQYF
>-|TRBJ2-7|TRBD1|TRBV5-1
TGCGCCAGCAGCTTCGGGACAGGGGGATCCTACGAGCAGTACTTC
CASSFGTGGSYEQYF
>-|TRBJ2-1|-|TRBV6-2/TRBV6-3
TGTGCCAGCAGTCTTACCTACAATGAGCAGTTCTTC
CASSLTYNEQFF
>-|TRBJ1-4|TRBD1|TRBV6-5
TGTGCCAGCAGTTACGGGGACAGGGGGCCCGAAAAACTGTTTTTT
CASSYGDRGPEKLFF